This T cell receptor beta chain emerged from a study of control samples from healthy donors and cancer patients. Sequenced by immunoSEQ multiplex PCR; TCRdb stores in-frame clones only, minus some. The data hold tens of thousands of clones, with just over 90% observed a single time. This receptor was obtained from a woman younger than 30 in good health. The source material was blood.

CDR3 loop: CATSDVRQSQPQHF. In nucleotides, the CDR3 is TGTGCCACCAGTGATGTGAGACAAAGTCAGCCCCAGCATTTT. V is TRBV24-1 and J is TRBJ1-5; D call uncertain. Trimming stripped 3 bases from V and 6 bases from J, with 11 bases between. Germline V gene data show CDR1 as KGHDR and CDR2 as SFDVKD. This CDR3 contains 14 residues.